This note documents a single T cell receptor (beta chain) sequence. Per the authors' pipeline: Scientists estimated how many nucleated cells there were by amplifying reference gene primers. Here immunoSEQ multiplex PCR was the method, and the copy in TCRdb shows in-frame clones only, minus some. V and J calls and clone size follow that table, whereas D and trimming were derived from the DNA. The table records 140,000 to 150,000 clones, 84% of them present only once. The data are from a study of blood T cell repertoires in COVID-19. Study context: The origin of the acute and convalescent COVID-19 samples was the United States, Italy and Spain. From T cells, B-cell-depleted T cells, or PBMCs came the material, which was cDNA or gDNA.

CDR1 and CDR2 (germline): MNHEY, SVGEGT. Trimming at V came to 5 bases and at J to 5 bases, leaving 7 bases not matched to a gene. The CDR3 length is 14 residues. Sequenced input: peripheral blood. The chain employs TRBV6-2 or TRBV6-3 and TRBJ1-2; 8 bases align to TRBD1. The TCR comes from a human donor in a cohort sampled during active COVID-19. The CDR3 region is CASSGQGDRYGYTF. DNA of the CDR3: TGTGCCAGCAGTGGACAGGGTGATAGGTATGGCTACACCTTC.